Listed below are T cell receptor beta chains from one sample, sequenced in a study of blood T cell repertoires in COVID-19. Produced via immunoSEQ multiplex PCR; TCRdb's table is partial and in-frame only. Among some 150,000 clones, 84% were seen once, and the ten largest hold approximately 4.6%. The sequencing sample was made of peripheral blood. These receptors all come from a human donor in a cohort sampled during active COVID-19. The CDR3 runs from the conserved cysteine through the conserved F or W. D genes are given only for firm matches. Clone size is shown for a subset of rows, as once, few, many or a class of expanded clone.

clone_size: .; v_call: TRBV6-1; d_call: .; j_call: TRBJ1-3; cdr3_aa: CASSDPRFSGNTIYF; cdr3_nt: TGTGCCAGCAGTGATCCACGGTTCTCTGGAAACACCATATATTTT
clone_size: .; v_call: TRBV5-4; d_call: .; j_call: TRBJ2-2; cdr3_aa: CASSLPGRGTGELFF; cdr3_nt: TGTGCCAGCAGCTTGCCCGGGAGAGGTACCGGGGAGCTGTTTTTT
clone_size: few; v_call: TRBV7-6; d_call: TRBD2; j_call: TRBJ2-1; cdr3_aa: CASSLGPTSGKRNEQFF; cdr3_nt: TGTGCCAGCAGCTTAGGGCCGACTAGCGGGAAACGCAATGAGCAGTTCTTC
clone_size: .; v_call: TRBV10-3; d_call: .; j_call: TRBJ2-3; cdr3_aa: CAIIEGGADTQYF; cdr3_nt: TGTGCCATCATTGAGGGAGGCGCAGATACGCAGTATTTT
clone_size: once; v_call: TRBV19; d_call: TRBD1; j_call: TRBJ1-5; cdr3_aa: CASSIDRGLRGNQPQHF; cdr3_nt: TGTGCCAGTAGTATAGACAGGGGGCTTAGGGGCAATCAGCCCCAGCATTTT
clone_size: few; v_call: TRBV10-3; d_call: .; j_call: TRBJ1-3; cdr3_aa: CAISESGVGNTIYF; cdr3_nt: TGTGCCATCAGTGAGTCAGGGGTTGGAAACACCATATATTTT
clone_size: .; v_call: TRBV5-6; d_call: .; j_call: TRBJ1-1; cdr3_aa: CASSSFGNTEAFF; cdr3_nt: TGTGCCAGCAGCTCGTTCGGGAACACTGAAGCTTTCTTT
clone_size: .; v_call: TRBV2; d_call: TRBD1; j_call: TRBJ2-3; cdr3_aa: CASSVNLVQGVDTQYF; cdr3_nt: TGTGCCAGCAGTGTAAATCTTGTGCAGGGGGTTGATACGCAGTATTTT
clone_size: .; v_call: TRBV5-5; d_call: .; j_call: TRBJ2-1; cdr3_aa: CASSPPGIHNEQFF; cdr3_nt: TGTGCCAGCAGCCCCCCAGGGATCCACAATGAGCAGTTCTTC
clone_size: few; v_call: TRBV7-9; d_call: .; j_call: TRBJ1-1; cdr3_aa: CASSLGNREGTEAFF; cdr3_nt: TGTGCCAGCAGCTTAGGAAACAGGGAGGGAACTGAAGCTTTCTTT
clone_size: few; v_call: TRBV10-1; d_call: TRBD1; j_call: TRBJ2-7; cdr3_aa: CASRKLLSGTGNYEQYF; cdr3_nt: TGCGCCAGCAGAAAACTCCTGTCTGGGACAGGGAATTACGAGCAGTACTTC
clone_size: .; v_call: TRBV3-1/TRBV3-2; d_call: .; j_call: TRBJ1-3; cdr3_aa: CASSQDVRVIFGNTIYF; cdr3_nt: TGTGCCAGCAGCCAAGACGTCAGGGTGATCTTTGGAAACACCATATATTTT
clone_size: .; v_call: TRBV11-2; d_call: .; j_call: TRBJ2-5; cdr3_aa: CASSLLQGEETQYF; cdr3_nt: TGTGCCAGCAGCTTACTCCAGGGCGAGGAGACCCAGTACTTC
clone_size: .; v_call: TRBV27; d_call: .; j_call: TRBJ1-5; cdr3_aa: CASSLQGVGQPQHF; cdr3_nt: TGTGCCAGCAGTTTACAGGGCGTCGGTCAGCCCCAGCATTTT
clone_size: .; v_call: TRBV7-3; d_call: .; j_call: TRBJ1-5; cdr3_aa: CASSQALGQPQHF; cdr3_nt: TGTGCCAGCAGCCAGGCCCTTGGACAGCCCCAGCATTTT
clone_size: once; v_call: TRBV11-2; d_call: TRBD1; j_call: TRBJ1-1; cdr3_aa: CASRETGTNEAFF; cdr3_nt: TGTGCCAGCAGGGAGACAGGGACCAATGAAGCTTTCTTT
clone_size: .; v_call: TRBV3-1/TRBV3-2; d_call: .; j_call: TRBJ1-1; cdr3_aa: CASSHRHTNTEAFF; cdr3_nt: TGTGCCAGCAGCCACCGACACACTAACACTGAAGCTTTCTTT
clone_size: few; v_call: TRBV5-1; d_call: .; j_call: TRBJ2-1; cdr3_aa: CASSLAGSDEQFF; cdr3_nt: TGCGCCAGCAGCTTGGCCGGGAGTGATGAGCAGTTCTTC
clone_size: .; v_call: TRBV5-6; d_call: .; j_call: TRBJ2-3; cdr3_aa: CASSLVPAGDTQYF; cdr3_nt: TGTGCCAGCAGCTTGGTTCCAGCGGGAGATACGCAGTATTTT